A selection of T cell receptor beta chains follows, all from one sample in a study of blood T cell repertoires in COVID-19. Here immunoSEQ multiplex PCR was the method, and the copy in TCRdb shows in-frame clones only, minus some. Of some 390,000 clones listed, approximately 86% are singletons. Material for sequencing was peripheral blood. Receptors were obtained from a human donor in a cohort sampled during active COVID-19. The CDR3 runs from the conserved cysteine through the conserved F or W. Fields, in order: V gene, clone size, D gene, CDR3 protein. A D gene is named only where the DNA matches it firmly. Size values are once, few and many counts, or a class for expanded clones, and some rows have none.

v_gene: TRBV10-3
abundance: -
d_gene: TRBD1
CDR3aa: CAIRDGTGVALTF

v_gene: TRBV19
abundance: -
d_gene: -
CDR3aa: CASTNSGRRSQPQHF

v_gene: TRBV28
abundance: -
d_gene: TRBD1
CDR3aa: CASSFGQGGSNQPQHF

v_gene: TRBV19
abundance: -
d_gene: -
CDR3aa: CASSPPAPGRANVLTF

v_gene: TRBV2
abundance: -
d_gene: -
CDR3aa: CASSEVWAGNNSPLHF

v_gene: TRBV28
abundance: -
d_gene: TRBD2
CDR3aa: CASSLGFVRTSGRSSYNEQFF

v_gene: TRBV6-5
abundance: few
d_gene: TRBD1
CDR3aa: CASSLDRGASGYTF

v_gene: TRBV11-2
abundance: -
d_gene: TRBD1
CDR3aa: CASSSFLYRGPYEQYF

v_gene: TRBV15
abundance: -
d_gene: TRBD1
CDR3aa: CATSRSRTGGNQPQHF

v_gene: TRBV3-1/TRBV3-2
abundance: -
d_gene: -
CDR3aa: CASSQDPRGGTDTQYF

v_gene: TRBV19
abundance: -
d_gene: -
CDR3aa: CASSIDNTGGDTEAFF

v_gene: TRBV7-2
abundance: -
d_gene: TRBD2
CDR3aa: CASRPQREGTDTQYF

v_gene: TRBV5-1
abundance: -
d_gene: -
CDR3aa: CASSWGGARLETQYF

v_gene: TRBV6-5
abundance: -
d_gene: TRBD1
CDR3aa: CASSYSEGAGTEAFF

v_gene: TRBV5-6
abundance: -
d_gene: -
CDR3aa: CASSLQAPGNTIYF

v_gene: TRBV7-2
abundance: -
d_gene: -
CDR3aa: CASSYIRGINQPQHF